These 22 T cell receptor beta chains were sequenced from one sample in a study of neoadjuvant anti-PD-1 for oral cavity cancer (dated by TCRdb to about 2021). Library generation was performed with the immunoSEQ multiplex PCR assay. Entries here come from immuneACCESS through TCRdb and include only in-frame sequences with V and J called. Some clones fail to appear in such tables; in the studies checked, an unresolved V gene covers under half of the shortfall, and the cause of the remainder is unknown. The sample records approximately 5,400 clones, about 57% of which are singletons. The top ten clonotypes cover roughly 7% of the sample. Taken with the paper, the label for time point translates to: after neoadjuvant nivolumab, at surgical resection. Material: tumor tissue, obtained after nivolumab (anti-PD-1) treatment. These receptors originate from a person between 40 and 80 years old with oral cavity squamous cell carcinoma.

The CDR3 region is CASSYSIGNRNTIYF. CDR3 coding DNA: TGTGCCAGCAGTTACTCGATAGGGAACAGAAACACCATATATTTT. V gene TRBV6-6 combines with J gene TRBJ1-3; D unclear. Trimming cost V 0 bases and J 5 bases, with 11 bases left between them. Per germline, CDR1 MNHNY and CDR2 SVGAGI (reference sequence). This CDR3 is 15 amino acids long.

The rearrangement links TRBV18 to TRBJ1-1, with D maybe TRBD1 (6 bases). Germline CDR1 reads KGHSH; CDR2 reads LQKENI. The CDR3 runs 14 residues. With 2 bases removed from V and 0 bases from J, the gap between germline ends came to 7 bases. Written as DNA, the CDR3 is TGTGCCAGCTCACCAGAGGGGGTGAACACTGAAGCTTTCTTT. It is translated as CASSPEGVNTEAFF. Drawing the rest from reference TRBV18 and TRBJ1-1, the complete variable domain is NAGVMQNPRHLVRRRGQEARLRCSPMKGHSHVYWYRQLPEEGLKFMVYLQKENIIDESGMPKERFSAEFPKEGPSILRIQQVVRGDSAAYFCASSPEGVNTEAFFGQGTRLTVV.

Only a few counts were recorded for this clone. This chain links TRBV7-9 with TRBJ2-7; no reliable D call. V was shortened by 5 bases and J by 0 bases, with 14 bases between the two germline ends. Germline V lookup: CDR1 SEHNR, CDR2 FQNEAQ (reference sequence). The CDR3 length is 15 residues. In DNA form, the CDR3 reads TGTGCCAGCAGCCTCGACACCTGGAGCTCCTACGAGCAGTACTTC. Its translation is CASSLDTWSSYEQYF.

This clone showed up just a few times. V and J are TRBV9 and TRBJ2-7, with 14 bases aligning to TRBD2. V was pared by 2 bases and J by 7 bases, with 5 bases of the junction left unmatched. This CDR3 spans 15 amino acids. The V gene's germline CDR1 is SGDLS and CDR2 YYNGEE. In DNA form, the CDR3 reads TGTGCCAGCAGCGTGGGACTAGCGGGGGCAGGGGAGCAGTACTTC. It specifies CASSVGLAGAGEQYF.

The chain joins TRBV19 to TRBJ2-5, with 9 bases identical to TRBD1. V shed 5 bases and J 5 bases; nucleotides not matched to a gene: 9. Per germline, CDR1 LNHDA and CDR2 SQIVND (reference sequence). This CDR3 has 15 residues. For the CDR3, the DNA is TGTGCCAGTAGTTCTCAGACAGGGGGAGATGAGACCCAGTACTTC. Translating gives CASSSQTGGDETQYF.

J is TRBJ1-2 and V is TRBV30, with D possibly matching TRBD1 (5 bases). The V end was cut by 0 bases, the J end by 8 bases, with 7 bases between. CDR1 and CDR2 (germline): GTSNPN, SVGIG (reference sequence). The CDR3 extends over 11 amino acids. DNA of the CDR3: TGTGCCTGGAGTGTCCCAGGGGGCTACACCTTC. Encoded protein: CAWSVPGGYTF.

The gene calls are TRBV7-9 and TRBJ2-1; 8 nucleotides line up with TRBD2. CDR1 and CDR2 from the germline V gene are SEHNR and FQNEAQ (reference sequence). The CDR3 length is 15 residues. The V gene end was trimmed by 2 bases and the J gene end by 5 bases; junction bases not matched to a gene: 5. CDR3 region: CASSLSGGRHNEQFF. The CDR3 DNA reads as TGTGCCAGCAGCTTATCGGGCGGGAGGCACAATGAGCAGTTCTTC.

This clone came up once. This chain links TRBV6-5 with TRBJ1-2; D ambiguous. The length of the CDR3 is 11 residues. CDR1 and CDR2 (germline): MNHEY, SVGAGI. The V gene lost 2 bases and the J gene lost 3 bases, with 1 base spanning the gap. The CDR3 sequence is CASSYHYGYTF. For the CDR3, the DNA is TGTGCCAGCAGTTACCACTATGGCTACACCTTC.

The J gene is TRBJ2-4, the V gene TRBV19; D tentatively reads TRBD1 or TRBD2 (5 bases each). The CDR3 sequence is 17 residues long. Trimming shortened V by 10 bases and J by 0 bases, and 22 bases separated the two germline ends. CDR1 is LNHDA and CDR2 is SQIVND in the germline V gene (reference sequence). DNA of the CDR3: TGTGCCACCCAGACCGGGACGGCTGGGGTAGCCAAAAACATTCAGTACTTC. This sequence encodes CATQTGTAGVAKNIQYF.

The chain combines TRBV5-1 with TRBJ2-1; no clear D. The CDR3 is 15 residues long. V was cut by 5 bases and J by 0 bases, with 12 bases left in between. Germline V gene data show CDR1 as SGHRS and CDR2 as YFSETQ. The CDR3 DNA is TGCGCCAGCAGTGGGCAGACGGGCTCCTACAATGAGCAGTTCTTC. Translated, it gives CASSGQTGSYNEQFF. The whole variable domain, remainder taken from reference TRBV5-1 and TRBJ2-1, is KAGVTQTPRYLIKTRGQQVTLSCSPISGHRSVSWYQQTPGQGLQFLFEYFSETQRNKGNFPGRFSGRQFSNSRSEMNVSTLELGDSALYLCASSGQTGSYNEQFFGPGTRLTVL.

The rearrangement uses TRBV19 and TRBJ2-1, with D maybe TRBD1 (5 bases). Germline CDR1 reads LNHDA; CDR2 reads SQIVND (reference sequence). The CDR3 sequence is 13 residues long. Trimming pared 2 bases from V and 7 bases from J, leaving 9 bases between. CDR3 protein: CASSISKGNEQFF. CDR3 DNA: TGTGCCAGTAGTATATCGAAGGGGAATGAGCAGTTCTTC.

V gene TRBV29-1 combines with J gene TRBJ1-2, with D unclear. Germline V gene lookup returns CDR1 SQVTM and CDR2 ANQGSEA. This CDR3 is 16 amino acids long. The ends were cut back, 7 bases at V and 6 bases at J, with 27 bases in the middle. CDR3 loop: CSGMLYSSSGENGYTF. The DNA for the CDR3 is TGCAGCGGTATGTTATATTCGAGCAGCGGGGAGAATGGCTACACCTTC.

The chain links TRBV5-1 to TRBJ2-2; 13 bases fit TRBD2. Trimming removed 4 bases from V and 7 bases from J; junction bases left unmatched: 7. Germline CDR1 and CDR2: SGHRS and YFSETQ. The CDR3 covers 16 residues. CDR3 residues: CASSPELAGGVGELFF. CDR3 sequence (DNA): TGCGCCAGCAGCCCGGAACTAGCGGGAGGGGTCGGGGAGCTGTTTTTT.

The table lists this clone with a few counts. The chain is built from TRBV18 and TRBJ2-2, with 10 bases identical to TRBD1. Germline CDR1 and CDR2: KGHSH and LQKENI. This CDR3 contains 16 residues. V lost 2 bases and J lost 4; bases outside the gene matches: 4. The CDR3 region is CASSPRGQGSTGELFF. The CDR3, as DNA: TGTGCCAGCTCACCAAGGGGACAGGGGAGCACCGGGGAGCTGTTTTTT.

This chain uses TRBV6-5 with TRBJ1-3; maybe TRBD1 (5 bases). Per germline, CDR1 MNHEY and CDR2 SVGAGI. V lost 7 bases and J 2 bases, leaving 12 bases between the germline ends. There are 14 residues in the CDR3. The CDR3 DNA follows: TGTGCCAGCACCGCGACAGCTACTGGAAACACCATATATTTT. Its protein is CASTATATGNTIYF.

This clone was seen just once. V and J are TRBV2 and TRBJ2-1; 8 bases are shared with TRBD2. Unmatched junction bases numbered 6, after V lost 1 base and J lost 7 bases. Germline CDR1 is SNHLY and CDR2 is FYNNEI. This CDR3 region has 15 residues. CDR3 loop: CASSEERGGKNEQFF. The CDR3 DNA sequence: TGTGCCAGCAGTGAAGAACGCGGGGGGAAAAATGAGCAGTTCTTC. The whole variable domain, filled in from reference TRBV2 and TRBJ2-1, reads EPEVTQTPSHQVTQMGQEVILRCVPISNHLYFYWYRQILGQKVEFLVSFYNNEISEKSEIFDDQFSVERPDGSNFTLKIRSTKLEDSAMYFCASSEERGGKNEQFFGPGTRLTVL.

This sequence joins TRBV11-2 and TRBJ1-5, with D uncertain. The V gene's germline CDR1 is SGHAT and CDR2 FQNNGV. This CDR3 has 15 amino acids. V was clipped by 1 base and J by 7 bases, with 14 bases between them. CDR3 residues: CASSLAGLEGQPQHF. The CDR3 region has the DNA TGTGCCAGCAGCTTAGCGGGGTTGGAGGGACAGCCCCAGCATTTT.

The rearrangement uses TRBV6-5 and TRBJ1-1, with a tentative D call TRBD1 (5 bases). CDR3 size: 13 residues. V was trimmed by 8 bases and J by 3 bases, leaving 13 bases between them. CDR1 MNHEY and CDR2 SVGAGI come from the germline V gene. Here the CDR3 reads CASGGGTYTEAFF. CDR3 sequence (DNA): TGTGCCAGCGGAGGTGGGACGTACACTGAAGCTTTCTTT.

This chain uses TRBV19 with TRBJ2-1, with D possibly TRBD1 on 7 matching bases. The CDR3 has 19 residues. CDR1 and CDR2 from the germline V gene are LNHDA and SQIVND (reference sequence). Trimming took 0 bases from V and 6 from J, leaving 24 bases between them. The DNA for the CDR3 is TGTGCCAGTAGTATAGAGGCAGGGGGTTTACTTCTCGGGGGCAATGAGCAGTTCTTC. Translated, it gives CASSIEAGGLLLGGNEQFF. The full variable domain, its missing parts supplied by reference TRBV19 and TRBJ2-1, is DGGITQSPKYLFRKEGQNVTLSCEQNLNHDAMYWYRQDPGQGLRLIYYSQIVNDFQKGDIAEGYSVSREKKESFPLTVTSAQKNPTAFYLCASSIEAGGLLLGGNEQFFGPGTRLTVL.

The chain recombines TRBV7-9 with TRBJ1-1; D call uncertain. V was trimmed by 5 bases and J by 8 bases, leaving 15 bases between them. The germline V gene encodes CDR1 SEHNR and CDR2 FQNEAQ (reference sequence). This CDR3 is built from 13 residues. CDR3 in DNA: TGTGCCAGCAGCCCTCCAGCTGGTACCGAAGCTTTCTTT. Its translation: CASSPPAGTEAFF.

The chain is built from TRBV19 and TRBJ2-1; 15 nucleotides align to TRBD2. Germline-derived CDR1 and CDR2 are LNHDA and SQIVND (reference sequence). The J segment lost 7 bases and the V segment lost 6 bases, leaving 16 bases of the junction unmatched. The CDR3 covers 19 residues. This CDR3 is CASSRWTSGGAGQRNEQFF. The CDR3 DNA reads TGTGCCAGTAGCCGCTGGACTAGCGGGGGGGCGGGTCAACGGAATGAGCAGTTCTTC.

The CDR3 here is CASSELGAGSQETQYF. DNA of the CDR3: TGTGCCAGCAGTGAATTAGGCGCGGGAAGCCAAGAGACCCAGTACTTC. This rearrangement joins TRBV25-1 to TRBJ2-5, with D perhaps TRBD2 (6 bases). V lost 1 base and J lost 1, with 13 bases in between. The CDR3 sequence is 16 residues long. Looked up from germline, CDR1 is MGHDK and CDR2 is SYGVNS.